These 18 T cell receptor beta chains share one sample of origin, sequenced in a study of CD8 T cells in ankylosing spondylitis (dated by TCRdb to about 2017). The library was generated by 5' RACE. The sample was run on an Illumina HiSeq 2500. TCRdb reprocessed the public reads (quality trimming at Q25 with fastp, clone calling with MiXCR) and kept in-frame beta chains. Records with the same CDR3 protein are collapsed into one entry carrying the most frequent genes and DNA. The sample profile shows some 300,000 distinct CDR3 sequences; less than 25% of them were found once. The biggest ten clones account for roughly 4% of the sample. Sequencing input: blood, either unsorted or a sorted T cell fraction (not recorded which). Receptors originate from a female donor with ankylosing spondylitis or in good health (not recorded which).

This clonotype has only a few counts. V and J are TRBV5-1 and TRBJ1-5; D remains ambiguous. Germline lookup yields CDR1 SGHRS and CDR2 YFSETQ. V lost 0 bases to trimming and J lost 12 bases, with 16 bases between them. CDR3 size: 14 residues. CDR3 nucleotide sequence: TGCGCCAGCAGCTTGGGTCCAGGCCGGGAACTCCAGCATTTT. Its translation: CASSLGPGRELQHF.

In this sample, this clonotype turned up many times. The rearrangement uses TRBV6-1 and TRBJ2-3; 7 positions match TRBD2. After removal of 4 bases from V and 0 bases from J, the junction contained 13 bases not matched to a gene. Germline-derived CDR1 and CDR2 are MNHNS and SASEGT. This CDR3 region has 18 residues. The CDR3 DNA reads as TGTGCCAGCAGTGGCGGGAGCGAGTATTACGCTAGCACAGATACGCAGTATTTT. Translating gives CASSGGSEYYASTDTQYF.

The rearrangement uses TRBV7-9 and TRBJ2-7, with a possible D match to TRBD2 (5 bases). The CDR3 extends over 15 amino acids. V lost 5 bases to trimming and J lost 0 bases, with 14 bases between them. Germline values: CDR1 SEHNR, CDR2 FQNEAQ (reference sequence). In nucleotides, the CDR3 is TGTGCCAGCAGCCAATCCGGGAATAGCTCCTACGAGCAGTACTTC. It specifies CASSQSGNSSYEQYF.

This clonotype was picked up a small number of times. The chain recombines TRBV25-1 with TRBJ2-7; D gene unclear. Per germline, CDR1 MGHDK and CDR2 SYGVNS. Trimming removed 7 bases at V and 2 bases at J, with 15 bases between. The CDR3 extends over 14 amino acids. The CDR3 coding sequence is TGTGCCAGCATGCCCGGGTACTCCCCCTACGAGCAGTACTTC. It is translated as CASMPGYSPYEQYF.

The rearrangement links TRBV5-1 to TRBJ1-1; D gene unclear. CDR3 length equals 15 residues. Per germline, CDR1 SGHRS and CDR2 YFSETQ. V lost 0 bases, J lost 2 bases, and 11 bases lay in between. The CDR3 region is CASSLEGRLNTEAFF. The DNA of the CDR3 is TGCGCCAGCAGCTTGGAGGGAAGGCTTAACACTGAAGCTTTCTTT.

The chain links TRBV6-1 to TRBJ1-6; D is undetermined. The V gene's germline CDR1 is MNHNS and CDR2 SASEGT. The CDR3 runs 17 residues. V lost 4 bases, J lost 7 bases, and 20 bases lay in between. The CDR3 sequence: CASSVPASGWSNSPLHF. CDR3 DNA sequence: TGTGCCAGCAGTGTTCCAGCATCGGGATGGTCAAATTCACCCCTCCACTTT.

This chain uses TRBV7-9 with TRBJ2-1; 7 bases are shared with TRBD2. CDR1 and CDR2 from the germline V gene are SEHNR and FQNEAQ (reference sequence). The length of the CDR3 is 14 residues. The V and J ends lost 5 bases and 2 bases, in that order; junction bases with no gene match: 3. CDR3 region: CASSPSGAYNEQFF. In DNA form, the CDR3 reads TGTGCCAGCAGCCCTAGCGGAGCCTACAATGAGCAGTTCTTC.

J is TRBJ2-1 and V is TRBV29-1, with TRBD2 matching over 10 bases. CDR3 size: 18 residues. The ends lost 0 bases at V and 5 bases at J; junction bases unmatched: 13. Germline lookup yields CDR1 SQVTM and CDR2 ANQGSEA. CDR3 nucleotides: TGCAGCGTTGAAGAAAGCCTAGCGGGAGCGTTATTGGACAATGAGCAGTTCTTC. It specifies CSVEESLAGALLDNEQFF.

This clonotype was seen more than once but under ten times. V and J are TRBV20-1 and TRBJ2-1; D is possibly TRBD2 (6 bases). In germline, CDR1 is DFQATT, CDR2 SNEGSKA (reference sequence). V lost 5 bases, J lost 2 bases, and 25 bases lay in between. The CDR3 sequence is 18 residues long. The CDR3 DNA sequence: TGCAGTGCTTCCCGTTCTAGGATCCGGGAGTACCCCTACAATGAGCAGTTCTTC. Amino acid sequence: CSASRSRIREYPYNEQFF.

This clonotype turned up a few times. Here the CDR3 DNA reads TGTGCCAGCAGCTTGGGAGGACAGGGGGAAAAACTGTTTTTT. Translated: CASSLGGQGEKLFF. The chain employs TRBV5-6 and TRBJ1-4, with TRBD1 matching over 9 bases. With 0 bases clipped from V and 8 bases from J, the junction kept 2 bases outside the gene matches. The germline CDR1 and CDR2 sequences are SGHDT and YYEEEE. The CDR3 loop spans 14 amino acids.

The chain is built from TRBV12-3 or TRBV12-4 and TRBJ2-7; 8 bases map to TRBD2. J was trimmed by 2 bases and V by 3 bases; bases with no gene match: 9. This CDR3 is 16 amino acids long. The CDR3 sequence is CASSLGREDPPYEQYF. As DNA, the CDR3 is TGTGCCAGCAGTTTGGGGCGGGAGGACCCTCCCTACGAGCAGTACTTC.

The chain links TRBV6-5 to TRBJ2-7; D is ambiguous. V dropped 4 bases and J dropped 3 bases, with 16 bases sitting between them. The CDR3 extends over 15 amino acids. Germline assignment: CDR1 MNHEY and CDR2 SVGAGI. The CDR3 DNA reads TGTGCCAGCAGTTCCATCCCATGGCGGAACTACGAGCAGTACTTC. It is translated as CASSSIPWRNYEQYF.

V is TRBV30 and J is TRBJ1-1; a possible D gene is TRBD1 (6 bases). With 3 bases removed from V and 8 bases from J, the gap between germline ends came to 16 bases. Germline V gene lookup returns CDR1 GTSNPN and CDR2 SVGIG (reference sequence). The CDR3 has 13 residues. This CDR3 is CAWSRQVTEEAFF. CDR3 nucleotides: TGTGCCTGGAGCAGACAGGTTACGGAGGAAGCTTTCTTT. Together with reference TRBV30 and TRBJ1-1, the CDR3 gives the full variable domain: SQTIHQWPATLVQPVGSPLSLECTVEGTSNPNLYWYRQAAGRGLQLLFYSVGIGQISSEVPQNLSASRPQDRQFILSSKKLLLSDSGFYLCAWSRQVTEEAFFGQGTRLTVV.

There are a few counts of this clonotype. This chain links TRBV29-1 with TRBJ2-1; D is uncertain. This CDR3 contains 16 residues. Germline CDR1 and CDR2: SQVTM and ANQGSEA. The ends were cut back, 1 base at V and 5 bases at J, with 18 bases in the middle. CDR3 DNA sequence: TGCAGCGTTGAAGGTGGGTTAGATTGGTGGAACAATGAGCAGTTCTTC. Translated, it gives CSVEGGLDWWNNEQFF.

The chain uses TRBV7-2 and TRBJ1-6, with D perhaps matching TRBD1 (6 bases). CDR1 is SGHTA and CDR2 is FQGNSA in the germline V gene. This CDR3 contains 14 residues. The V gene lost 5 bases and the J gene lost 9 bases, with 14 bases spanning the gap. The CDR3 loop is CASSTQGFASPLHF. The CDR3 DNA reads as TGTGCCAGCAGCACACAGGGATTTGCTTCACCCCTCCACTTT.

The gene calls are TRBV20-1 and TRBJ2-5; D is undetermined. V was trimmed by 2 bases and J by 8 bases, leaving 0 bases between them. The CDR3 extends over 8 amino acids. The germline V gene encodes CDR1 DFQATT and CDR2 SNEGSKA (reference sequence). CDR3 sequence (DNA): TGCAGTGCTAGAACCCAGTACTTC. Its protein is CSARTQYF.

The rearrangement links TRBV30 to TRBJ2-2, with 10 bases that match TRBD2. V shed 0 bases and J 7 bases; nucleotides not matched to a gene: 5. The length of the CDR3 is 15 residues. Germline V gives CDR1 GTSNPN, CDR2 SVGIG (reference sequence). Here the CDR3 DNA reads TGTGCCTGGAGTGTACGTGGACTAGCGGTCGGGGAGCTGTTTTTT. It specifies CAWSVRGLAVGELFF.

This clonotype was detected a few times. J is TRBJ1-1 and V is TRBV12-3 or TRBV12-4; TRBD1 is a possible D gene (5 bases). Trimming removed 5 bases from V and 3 bases from J, with 16 bases in between. The CDR3 contains 15 residues. CDR3 in DNA: TGTGCCAGCAGTCTCGGACACGGAGTTCACACTGAAGCTTTCTTT. Its translation: CASSLGHGVHTEAFF.